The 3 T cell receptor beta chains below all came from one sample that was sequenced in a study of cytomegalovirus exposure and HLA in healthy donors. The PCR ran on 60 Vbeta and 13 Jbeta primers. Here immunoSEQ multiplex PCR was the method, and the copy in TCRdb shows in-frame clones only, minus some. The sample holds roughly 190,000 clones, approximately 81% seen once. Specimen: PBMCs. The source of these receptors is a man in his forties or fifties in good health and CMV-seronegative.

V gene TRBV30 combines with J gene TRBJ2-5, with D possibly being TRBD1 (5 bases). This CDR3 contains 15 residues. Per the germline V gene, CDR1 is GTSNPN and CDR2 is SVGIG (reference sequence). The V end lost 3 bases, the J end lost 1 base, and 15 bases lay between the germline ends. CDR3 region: CAWRGQDIPQETQYF. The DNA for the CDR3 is TGTGCCTGGAGAGGACAAGACATTCCCCAAGAGACCCAGTACTTC.

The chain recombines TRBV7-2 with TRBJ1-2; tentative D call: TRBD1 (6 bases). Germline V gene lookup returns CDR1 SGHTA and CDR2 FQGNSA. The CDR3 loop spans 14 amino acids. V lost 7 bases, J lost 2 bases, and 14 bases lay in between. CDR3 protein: CASTAAGTNYGYTF. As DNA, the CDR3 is TGTGCCAGCACCGCTGCCGGGACAAACTATGGCTACACCTTC.

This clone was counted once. The CDR3 DNA follows: TGTGCCACCCAGGGTTTCACTGAAGCTTTCTTT. Translation gives CATQGFTEAFF. The V gene is TRBV30, the J gene TRBJ1-1, with a tentative D call TRBD1 (5 bases). This CDR3 has 11 residues. Germline values: CDR1 GTSNPN, CDR2 SVGIG (reference sequence). V lost 8 bases, J lost 4 bases, and 11 bases lay in between.